This TCR beta chain appears in the sequencing data of a study of response to subunit inactivated influenza vaccine. TCRdb itself ran the RT-PCR reads through MiXCR, one entry per CDR3 protein. The sample has just under 550,000 distinct CDR3 sequences; around a quarter are singletons. CDR3 length: 13 residues. Germline V gene lookup returns CDR1 LNHDA and CDR2 SQIVND (reference sequence). V was clipped by 3 bases and J by 1 base, with 7 bases between them. These data also formed part of another study, on T cells expressing NK-cell markers. This second study says: Researchers built TCR beta cDNA using 5'RACE template switching with UMIs. Underlying the TCR beta repertoires were sorted CD3+CD56+NKG2C+, CD3+CD56+NKG2C- and CD3+CD56-NKG2C+ T cells. Sorting of alpha-beta TCR T cells alone was achieved in several experiments with an anti-gamma-delta TCR antibody.

The chain combines TRBV19 with TRBJ2-7; D unclear. The source was CD4+ T cells sorted from PBMCs, collected about 11 days after vaccination. The TCR sequence derives from a man aged 50-59 years who received an inactivated influenza vaccine. The CDR3 loop reads CASSMADSYEQYF. The DNA of the CDR3 is TGTGCCAGTAGTATGGCAGATTCCTACGAGCAGTACTTC. Filled out from reference TRBV19 and TRBJ2-7, the complete variable domain reads DGGITQSPKYLFRKEGQNVTLSCEQNLNHDAMYWYRQDPGQGLRLIYYSQIVNDFQKGDIAEGYSVSREKKESFPLTVTSAQKNPTAFYLCASSMADSYEQYFGPGTRLTVT.